The rows below give T cell receptor beta chains drawn from one sample of a study of identical twins. MiXCR was run by TCRdb on the 5' RACE reads, yielding one entry per CDR3 protein. This table holds a few hundred thousand distinct CDR3 sequences, under 20% found once. Sequenced: naive T cells sorted from blood. The source of these receptors is a man over 45 in good health. Both conserved end residues are part of each CDR3. A D gene is named only where the DNA matches it firmly. Part of the rows lack a size; the others show once, few, many or a class for expanded clones.

TRBV5-1	TRBJ2-2	many	15	NA	CASSFQVEDTGELFF	TGCGCCAGCAGCTTCCAGGTAGAGGACACCGGGGAGCTGTTTTTT
TRBV10-3	TRBJ2-1	few	15	NA	CAISESQELRREQFF	TGTGCCATCAGTGAGTCTCAGGAACTAAGGCGGGAGCAGTTCTTC
TRBV5-1	TRBJ1-4	many	14	NA	CASSLERYNEKLFF	TGCGCCAGCAGCTTGGAAAGATATAATGAAAAACTGTTTTTT
TRBV11-2	TRBJ2-2	NA	18	TRBD1	CASSDRQGLESITGELFF	TGTGCCAGCAGCGATAGACAGGGGTTAGAGAGTATCACCGGGGAGCTGTTTTTT
TRBV5-1	TRBJ1-5	many	13	NA	CASSLAANQPQHF	TGCGCCAGCAGCTTGGCTGCGAATCAGCCCCAGCATTTT
TRBV4-3	TRBJ2-5	many	16	TRBD2	CASSQFRGTSEETQYF	TGCGCCAGCAGCCAATTTAGGGGGACTAGCGAAGAGACCCAGTACTTC
TRBV20-1	TRBJ2-4	NA	13	NA	CSLSRTHRDIQYF	TGCAGCCTTTCTCGGACCCACCGCGACATTCAGTACTTC
TRBV5-1	TRBJ2-1	many	14	NA	CASSLDGRVNEQFF	TGCGCCAGCAGCTTGGATGGCAGGGTGAATGAGCAGTTCTTC
TRBV29-1	TRBJ2-7	once	14	TRBD1	CSVISGTGGLEQYF	TGCAGCGTTATTTCCGGGACAGGGGGCCTCGAGCAGTACTTC
TRBV7-9	TRBJ2-7	many	12	NA	CASSKTSYEQYF	TGTGCCAGCAGCAAAACGAGCTACGAGCAGTACTTC
TRBV3-1	TRBJ2-5	NA	15	NA	CASSQDGGFQETQYF	TGTGCCAGCAGCCAAGATGGAGGTTTTCAAGAGACCCAGTACTTC
TRBV20-1	TRBJ2-1	NA	12	TRBD1	CSARDRGYEQFF	TGCAGTGCTCGGGACAGGGGTTATGAGCAGTTCTTC
TRBV6-2/TRBV6-3	TRBJ1-1	NA	14	TRBD1	CASSGTGANTEAFF	TGTGCCAGCAGCGGGACAGGGGCCAACACTGAAGCTTTCTTT
TRBV11-2	TRBJ2-1	NA	18	NA	CASSLVFPGASGNNEQFF	TGTGCCAGCAGCTTAGTTTTTCCGGGGGCTAGCGGAAACAATGAGCAGTTCTTC
TRBV7-6	TRBJ2-5	NA	13	NA	CASSPKTGETQYF	TGTGCCAGCAGCCCGAAGACTGGGGAGACCCAGTACTTC
TRBV28	TRBJ2-1	NA	11	NA	CASSFELEQFF	TGTGCCAGCAGTTTTGAGCTAGAGCAGTTCTTC
TRBV12-3/TRBV12-4	TRBJ1-1	few	16	TRBD1	CASSELPGQPNTEAFF	TGTGCCAGCAGCGAACTACCGGGACAGCCGAACACTGAAGCTTTCTTT
TRBV12-3/TRBV12-4	TRBJ2-2	many	14	NA	CASSFSDQTGELFF	TGTGCCAGCAGTTTCTCCGATCAGACCGGGGAGCTGTTTTTT
TRBV7-9	TRBJ2-1	NA	15	NA	CASSLTAGSYNEQFF	TGTGCCAGCAGCTTAACGGCCGGGTCCTACAATGAGCAGTTCTTC
TRBV29-1	TRBJ2-1	many	8	NA	CSTGEQFF	TGCAGTACCGGTGAGCAGTTCTTC
TRBV6-1	TRBJ2-3	many	15	TRBD1	CASSALQGWTDTQYF	TGTGCCAGCAGTGCGTTACAGGGGTGGACAGATACGCAGTATTTT
TRBV25-1	TRBJ2-3	NA	15	NA	CASSEGGRSTDTQYF	TGTGCCAGCAGTGAAGGTGGGCGTAGCACAGATACGCAGTATTTT
TRBV4-2	TRBJ2-1	many	16	NA	CASSQGGSGVYNEQFF	TGTGCCAGCAGCCAAGGGGGTAGCGGAGTCTACAATGAGCAGTTCTTC
TRBV20-1	TRBJ2-5	NA	14	NA	CSARDIRLQETQYF	TGCAGTGCTAGAGATATCAGGCTCCAGGAGACCCAGTACTTC
TRBV7-2	TRBJ2-1	NA	15	TRBD2	CASSLAKKREYEQFF	TGTGCCAGCAGCTTAGCCAAGAAGCGGGAGTATGAGCAGTTCTTC
TRBV12-3/TRBV12-4	TRBJ2-3	many	15	NA	CASSYPFPSTDTQYF	TGTGCCAGCAGTTACCCGTTTCCTAGCACAGATACGCAGTATTTT
TRBV12-3/TRBV12-4	TRBJ2-2	many	15	TRBD2	CASSPIAGATGELFF	TGTGCCAGCAGCCCTATAGCGGGGGCGACCGGGGAGCTGTTTTTT
TRBV5-1	TRBJ2-3	once	14	NA	CASSRVGGTDTQYF	TGCGCCAGCAGCCGTGTGGGGGGCACAGATACGCAGTATTTT
TRBV20-1	TRBJ1-2	few	15	TRBD1	CSARVHRGQDYGYTF	TGCAGTGCTAGAGTCCACAGGGGACAAGACTATGGCTACACCTTC
TRBV4-3	TRBJ2-2	NA	15	TRBD2	CASSQVAGGPGELFF	TGCGCCAGCAGCCAAGTCGCGGGAGGGCCCGGGGAGCTGTTTTTT
TRBV6-2/TRBV6-3	TRBJ1-2	few	14	NA	CASSQAVRGYGYTF	TGTGCCAGCAGTCAAGCTGTCCGAGGTTATGGCTACACCTTC
TRBV12-3/TRBV12-4	TRBJ2-1	many	13	NA	CASSPPRGNEQFF	TGTGCCAGCAGTCCCCCCAGGGGCAATGAGCAGTTCTTC
TRBV4-3	TRBJ2-7	few	13	NA	CASSQEITYEQYF	TGCGCCAGCAGCCAAGAAATAACCTACGAGCAGTACTTC
TRBV6-2/TRBV6-3	TRBJ2-7	many	15	TRBD2	CASSYEPSGGNEQYF	TGTGCCAGCAGTTACGAGCCTAGCGGGGGCAACGAGCAGTACTTC
TRBV5-1	TRBJ2-1	many	16	TRBD2	CASSFRASGAYNEQFF	TGCGCCAGCAGCTTTCGAGCTAGCGGAGCCTACAATGAGCAGTTCTTC
TRBV5-1	TRBJ2-2	many	16	TRBD1	CASTRDRQGLAGELFF	TGCGCCAGCACCAGGGACCGACAGGGGCTGGCCGGGGAGCTGTTTTTT
TRBV5-4	TRBJ2-5	few	13	NA	CASSIKVVETQYF	TGTGCCAGCAGCATAAAGGTCGTGGAGACCCAGTACTTC
TRBV6-1	TRBJ1-2	NA	15	TRBD1	CASRVDRGLGYGYTF	TGTGCCAGCAGGGTGGACAGGGGGCTCGGCTATGGCTACACCTTC
TRBV5-1	TRBJ2-7	NA	14	TRBD1	CASSINRGPYEQYF	TGCGCCAGCAGCATTAACAGGGGGCCCTACGAGCAGTACTTC
TRBV7-2	TRBJ2-5	NA	14	TRBD2	CASSLSGGKETQYF	TGTGCCAGCAGCTTAAGCGGGGGGAAAGAGACCCAGTACTTC
TRBV18	TRBJ2-7	few	15	TRBD1	CASSPWGQPSYEQYF	TGTGCCAGCTCACCATGGGGACAGCCGTCCTACGAGCAGTACTTC
TRBV28	TRBJ2-1	few	12	NA	CASSASLNEQFF	TGTGCCAGCAGTGCGAGTTTGAATGAGCAGTTCTTC
TRBV5-1	TRBJ2-1	few	16	TRBD2	CASSSMGLAEGLTQFF	TGCGCCAGCAGCTCGATGGGGCTAGCGGAAGGTTTGACGCAGTTCTTC
TRBV20-1	TRBJ1-5	few	14	TRBD1	CSARTGTADQPQHF	TGCAGTGCTAGAACCGGGACAGCTGATCAGCCCCAGCATTTT
TRBV24-1	TRBJ2-1	few	19	TRBD1	CATSGTTGVRGISYNEQFF	TGTGCCACCAGTGGCACGACAGGGGTTCGCGGGATCTCCTACAATGAGCAGTTCTTC
TRBV5-1	TRBJ1-1	NA	13	NA	CASTKGDQSEAFF	TGCGCCAGCACTAAAGGGGACCAGTCTGAAGCTTTCTTT
TRBV2	TRBJ2-1	many	13	TRBD1	CASRDDRDIGQFF	TGTGCCAGCAGGGATGACAGGGATATAGGGCAGTTCTTC
TRBV5-4	TRBJ2-1	few	15	NA	CASSLPGSSYNEQFF	TGTGCCAGCAGCTTGCCAGGGAGCTCCTACAATGAGCAGTTCTTC